This T cell receptor (beta chain) is drawn from a study of identifying expanded T cells in peripheral blood. General study points: Roughly 1.1 clones differed between technical replicates, versus roughly 16 and 20 over time. Roughly 2-week clone count variance significantly increased as total template count grew.

On this clone: Antigen unknown.

Clones were read by immunoSEQ multiplex PCR, and TCRdb kept only the in-frame ones, dropping some. The sample yields fewer than 85,000 clones, over 75% seen once. Collection occurred without any documented infections or immune events in donors. Germline CDR1 and CDR2: SGHTA and FQGNSA. This CDR3 has 16 residues. With 5 bases clipped from V and 2 bases from J, the junction kept 6 bases outside the gene matches. The receptor comes from a person aged 18-70 years in good health. This chain links TRBV7-2 with TRBJ2-3; 11 bases are shared with TRBD2. Sample: blood. CDR3 loop: CASSPLTSGNTDTQYF. In DNA, the CDR3 is TGTGCCAGCAGCCCTCTGACTAGCGGGAACACAGATACGCAGTATTTT.